Listed below are T cell receptor beta chains from one sample, sequenced in a study of blood T cells in healthy people across ages. TCRdb recomputed calls from the 5' RACE reads with MiXCR, one row per CDR3 protein. The table lists more than 900,000 distinct CDR3 sequences, almost 30% of them singletons. A further study also used this sample, focusing on T cells of mothers and their children.

The sequencing sample was made of blood. Source of these receptors: a woman aged 40 to 50 in good health. CDR3s include the opening cysteine and the closing phenylalanine or tryptophan. The D gene is left open where the match is weak. Clone size is stated in some rows and not others, as once, few, many or a class when expanded.

cdr3_aa	cdr3_nt	j_call	v_call	clone_size	d_call
CSATGQGAQSNYGYTF	TGCAGTGCTACTGGACAGGGGGCGCAAAGCAACTATGGCTACACCTTC	TRBJ1-2	TRBV20-1	few	TRBD1
CASSGTGRADTQYF	TGCGCCAGCAGTGGGACAGGGAGGGCAGATACGCAGTATTTT	TRBJ2-3	TRBV10-2	many	NA
CASSSRGVPNEKLFF	TGTGCCAGCTCATCACGGGGTGTTCCTAATGAAAAACTGTTTTTT	TRBJ1-4	TRBV2	NA	NA
CASSVGLQPNTGELFF	TGTGCCAGCAGCGTAGGTTTACAGCCGAACACCGGGGAGCTGTTTTTT	TRBJ2-2	TRBV9	NA	NA
CASMAGGRDTQYF	TGTGCCAGCATGGCGGGGGGGAGGGATACGCAGTATTTT	TRBJ2-3	TRBV2	NA	TRBD2
CASSPRRGGANEQFF	TGTGCCAGCAGCCCCAGGAGAGGGGGGGCCAATGAGCAGTTCTTC	TRBJ2-1	TRBV3-1	NA	NA
CASSKDRAQETQYF	TGTGCCAGCAGCAAAGACAGGGCCCAAGAGACCCAGTACTTC	TRBJ2-5	TRBV7-2	many	TRBD1
CASSFVEQDGNTIYF	TGTGCCAGCAGCTTCGTGGAACAGGACGGAAACACCATATATTTT	TRBJ1-3	TRBV5-6	once	NA
CASSQGFGLRRFF	TGTGCCAGCAGCCAAGGATTTGGGCTGCGACGGTTCTTC	TRBJ2-1	TRBV3-1	NA	NA
CASSEGGDRGPRGYGYTF	TGTGCCAGCAGTGAAGGAGGGGACAGGGGGCCCCGTGGCTATGGCTACACCTTC	TRBJ1-2	TRBV2	NA	TRBD1
CASSMEWGRYWNEQFF	TGTGCCAGTAGTATGGAGTGGGGTCGATATTGGAATGAGCAGTTCTTC	TRBJ2-1	TRBV19	NA	NA
CATSRDRGRANYGYTF	TGTGCCACCAGCAGAGATAGGGGGAGAGCTAACTATGGCTACACCTTC	TRBJ1-2	TRBV15	NA	NA
CASSFLQLGTEAFF	TGTGCCAGCAGTTTTTTGCAGTTGGGCACTGAAGCTTTCTTT	TRBJ1-1	TRBV27	few	NA
CASSGGQIYNEQFF	TGTGCCAGCAGTGGGGGACAGATTTACAATGAGCAGTTCTTC	TRBJ2-1	TRBV2	many	TRBD1
CSARSLVWDSPLHF	TGCAGTGCTAGATCCCTTGTTTGGGATTCACCCCTCCACTTT	TRBJ1-6	TRBV20-1	few	NA
CASSDTGGRGNQPQHF	TGTGCCAGCAGTGACACAGGGGGTCGTGGCAATCAGCCCCAGCATTTT	TRBJ1-5	TRBV6-6	NA	TRBD1